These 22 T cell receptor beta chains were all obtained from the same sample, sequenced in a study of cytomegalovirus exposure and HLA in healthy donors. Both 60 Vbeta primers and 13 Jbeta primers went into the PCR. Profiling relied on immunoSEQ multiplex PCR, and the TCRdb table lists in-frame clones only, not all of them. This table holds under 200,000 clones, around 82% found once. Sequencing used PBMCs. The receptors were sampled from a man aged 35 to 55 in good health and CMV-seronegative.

For the CDR3, the DNA is TGTGCCAGCAGCCAGGGGGGCGCTGTTAACTATGGCTACACCTTC. It codes for CASSQGGAVNYGYTF. The chain carries TRBV6-5 and TRBJ1-2; 7 nucleotides match TRBD1. The CDR3 is made up of 15 amino acids. Germline CDR1 MNHEY, CDR2 SVGAGI. The junction had 8 bases not matched to a gene; V was cut back by 6 bases and J by 1 base.

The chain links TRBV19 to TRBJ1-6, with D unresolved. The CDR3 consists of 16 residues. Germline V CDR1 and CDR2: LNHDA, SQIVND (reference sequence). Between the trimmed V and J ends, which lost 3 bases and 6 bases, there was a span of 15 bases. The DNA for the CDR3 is TGTGCCAGTAGTATCGGACCCGAAGGAGGTAATTCACCCCTCCACTTT. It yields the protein CASSIGPEGGNSPLHF.

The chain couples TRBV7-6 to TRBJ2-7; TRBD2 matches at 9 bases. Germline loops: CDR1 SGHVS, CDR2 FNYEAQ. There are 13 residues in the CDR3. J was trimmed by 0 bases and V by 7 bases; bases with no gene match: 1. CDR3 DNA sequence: TGTGCCAGCACGACTAGCGGCTCCTACGAGCAGTACTTC. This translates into CASTTSGSYEQYF.

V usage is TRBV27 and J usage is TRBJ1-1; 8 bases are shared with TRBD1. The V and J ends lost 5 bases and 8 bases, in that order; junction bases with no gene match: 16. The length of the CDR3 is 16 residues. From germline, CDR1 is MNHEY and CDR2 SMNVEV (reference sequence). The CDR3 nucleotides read TGTGCCAGCAGTCCCCAGACAGGGGCCAAACCGATGGAAGCTTTCTTT. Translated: CASSPQTGAKPMEAFF.

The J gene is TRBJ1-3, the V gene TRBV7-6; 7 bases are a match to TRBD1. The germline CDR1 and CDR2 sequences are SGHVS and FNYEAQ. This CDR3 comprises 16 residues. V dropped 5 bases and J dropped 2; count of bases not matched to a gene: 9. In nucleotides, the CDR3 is TGTGCCAGCAGCGCGACGGGACAGTTTGCTGGAAACACCATATATTTT. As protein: CASSATGQFAGNTIYF.

The CDR3 bases are TGTGCAGATGAGGAGACCCAGTACTTC. Protein: CADEETQYF. V and J are TRBV9 and TRBJ2-5; D gene ambiguous. Germline V CDR1 and CDR2: SGDLS, YYNGEE. The CDR3 extends over 9 amino acids.

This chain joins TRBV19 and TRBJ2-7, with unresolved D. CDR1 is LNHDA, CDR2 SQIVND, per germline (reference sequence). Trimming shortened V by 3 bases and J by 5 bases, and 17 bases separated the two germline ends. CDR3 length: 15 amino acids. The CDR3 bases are TGTGCCAGTAGTATCTGGTTGGGCCCAAGAGACGAGCAGTACTTC. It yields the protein CASSIWLGPRDEQYF.

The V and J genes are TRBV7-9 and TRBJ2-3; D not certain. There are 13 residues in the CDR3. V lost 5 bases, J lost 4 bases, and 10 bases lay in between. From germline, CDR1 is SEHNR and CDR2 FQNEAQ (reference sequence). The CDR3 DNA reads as TGTGCCAGCAGCCCTAGAGGCCCAGATACGCAGTATTTT. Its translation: CASSPRGPDTQYF.

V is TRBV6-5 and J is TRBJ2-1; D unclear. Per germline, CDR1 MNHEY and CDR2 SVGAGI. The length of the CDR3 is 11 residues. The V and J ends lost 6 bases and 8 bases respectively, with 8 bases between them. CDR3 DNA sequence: TGTGCCAGCAGGGAGTATGATGAGCAGTTCTTC. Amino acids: CASREYDEQFF.

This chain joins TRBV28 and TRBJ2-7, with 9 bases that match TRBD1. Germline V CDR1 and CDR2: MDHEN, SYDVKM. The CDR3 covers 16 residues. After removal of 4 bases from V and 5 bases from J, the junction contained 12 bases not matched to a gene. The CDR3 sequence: CASSSPGTGFGDEQYF. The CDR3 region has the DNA TGTGCCAGCAGTTCACCCGGGACAGGGTTTGGTGACGAGCAGTACTTC.

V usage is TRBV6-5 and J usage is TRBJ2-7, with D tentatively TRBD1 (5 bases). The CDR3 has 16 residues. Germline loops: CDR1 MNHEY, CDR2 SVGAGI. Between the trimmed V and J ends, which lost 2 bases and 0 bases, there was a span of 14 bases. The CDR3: CASSYGPGQSSYEQYF. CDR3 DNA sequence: TGTGCCAGCAGTTACGGGCCAGGGCAAAGCTCCTACGAGCAGTACTTC.

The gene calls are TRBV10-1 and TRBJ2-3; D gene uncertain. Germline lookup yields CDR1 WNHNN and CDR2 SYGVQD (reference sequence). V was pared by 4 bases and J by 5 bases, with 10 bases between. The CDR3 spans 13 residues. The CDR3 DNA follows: TGCGCCAGCAGTGGACGGGTAATAGATACGCAGTATTTT. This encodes CASSGRVIDTQYF.

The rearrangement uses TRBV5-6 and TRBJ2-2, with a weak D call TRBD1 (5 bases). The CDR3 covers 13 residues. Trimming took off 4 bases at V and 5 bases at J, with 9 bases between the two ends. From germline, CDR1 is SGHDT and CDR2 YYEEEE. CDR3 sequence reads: CASSLSGTGELFF. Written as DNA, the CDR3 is TGTGCCAGCAGCCTTTCAGGGACCGGGGAGCTGTTTTTT.

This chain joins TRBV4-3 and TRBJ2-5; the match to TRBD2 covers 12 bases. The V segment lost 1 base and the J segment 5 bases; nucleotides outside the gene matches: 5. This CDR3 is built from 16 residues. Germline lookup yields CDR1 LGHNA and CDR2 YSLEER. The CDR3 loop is CASSQVASGRGETQYF. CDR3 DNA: TGCGCCAGCAGCCAAGTGGCTAGCGGGAGGGGTGAGACCCAGTACTTC.

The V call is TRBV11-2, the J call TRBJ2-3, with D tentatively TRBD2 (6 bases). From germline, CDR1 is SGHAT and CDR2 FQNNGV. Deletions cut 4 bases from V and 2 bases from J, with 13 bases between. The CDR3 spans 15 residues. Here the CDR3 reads CASSSAGTFTDTQYF. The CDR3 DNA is TGTGCCAGCAGCTCTGCAGGGACTTTCACAGATACGCAGTATTTT.

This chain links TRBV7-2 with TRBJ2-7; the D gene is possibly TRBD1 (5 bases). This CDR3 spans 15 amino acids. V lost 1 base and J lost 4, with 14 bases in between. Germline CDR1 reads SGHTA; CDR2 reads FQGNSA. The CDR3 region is CASSLEGRSGYEQYF. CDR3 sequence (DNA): TGTGCCAGCAGCTTAGAGGGGCGGTCAGGATACGAGCAGTACTTC.

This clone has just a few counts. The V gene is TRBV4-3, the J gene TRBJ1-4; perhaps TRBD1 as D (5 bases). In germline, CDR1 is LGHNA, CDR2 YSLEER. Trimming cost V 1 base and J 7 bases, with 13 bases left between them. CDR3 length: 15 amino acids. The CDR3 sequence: CASSQGGGGGEKLFF. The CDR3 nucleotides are TGCGCCAGCAGCCAAGGCGGGGGGGGTGGTGAAAAACTGTTTTTT.

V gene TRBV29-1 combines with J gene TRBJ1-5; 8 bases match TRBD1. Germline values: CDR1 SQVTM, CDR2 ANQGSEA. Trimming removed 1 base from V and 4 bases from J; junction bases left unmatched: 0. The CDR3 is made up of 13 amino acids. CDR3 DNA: TGCAGCGTTGAAGGACAGGGGAATCAGCCCCAGCATTTT. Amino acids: CSVEGQGNQPQHF.

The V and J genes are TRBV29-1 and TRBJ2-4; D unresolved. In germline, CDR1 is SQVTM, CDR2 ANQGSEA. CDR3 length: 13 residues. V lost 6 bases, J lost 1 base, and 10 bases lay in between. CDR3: CSVLDKAKNIQYF. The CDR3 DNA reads TGCAGCGTGCTCGACAAGGCCAAAAACATTCAGTACTTC.

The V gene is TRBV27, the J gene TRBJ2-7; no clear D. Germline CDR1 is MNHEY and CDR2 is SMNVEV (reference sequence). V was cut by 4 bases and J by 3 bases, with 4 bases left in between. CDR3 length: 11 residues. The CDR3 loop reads CASSSCYEQYF. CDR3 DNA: TGTGCCAGCAGTTCCTGCTACGAGCAGTACTTC.

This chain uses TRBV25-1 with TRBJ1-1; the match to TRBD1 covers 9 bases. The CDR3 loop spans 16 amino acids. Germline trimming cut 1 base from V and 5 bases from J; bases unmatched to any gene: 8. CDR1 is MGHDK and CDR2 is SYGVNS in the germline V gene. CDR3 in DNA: TGTGCCAGCAGTGAATTCACCGGACAGGGGTGGACTGAAGCTTTCTTT. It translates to CASSEFTGQGWTEAFF.

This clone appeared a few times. CDR3 nucleotide sequence: TGCGCCAGCAGCTCCATGCGGGGGGACTCATACGAGCAGTACTTC. It specifies CASSSMRGDSYEQYF. The rearrangement joins TRBV5-1 to TRBJ2-7; TRBD2 matches 8 bases. V gave up 3 bases and J gave up 4 bases; unmatched junction bases: 9. The V gene's germline CDR1 is SGHRS and CDR2 YFSETQ. The CDR3 is 15 residues long.